These 15 T cell receptor beta chains share one sample of origin, sequenced in a study of blood T cells in healthy people across ages. A second PCR, run for about 7 to 12 cycles, used a sample-barcoded 5' primer plus a J-beta primer mix. TCRdb processed the 5' RACE reads anew with MiXCR; each CDR3 protein has one entry. Among roughly 1.4 million distinct CDR3 sequences listed, approximately 59% were seen once. The sample comprised blood. Receptor source: a young man in good health.

V is TRBV29-1 and J is TRBJ2-2, with D possibly matching TRBD2 (6 bases). The CDR3 contains 15 residues. V was pared by 3 bases and J by 6 bases, with 17 bases between. Germline-derived CDR1 and CDR2 are SQVTM and ANQGSEA. For the CDR3, the DNA is TGCAGCGTTGAGGTCGGGAGCGAAAGGTCCGGGGAGCTGTTTTTT. As protein: CSVEVGSERSGELFF.

Concerning this clonotype itself: A junction boundary mismatches the germline segment, possibly from a read error. The CDR3: CTSSLALLAGAREQYF. The CDR3 DNA follows: TGTACCAGCAGTTTAGCGCTACTAGCGGGAGCTCGCGAGCAGTACTTC. The V and J genes are TRBV12-3 or TRBV12-4 and TRBJ2-4; 11 bases map to TRBD2. The DNA matches TRBJ2-7 better at its end, which makes the J call doubtful. The CDR3 consists of 16 residues.

This rearrangement joins TRBV5-1 to TRBJ1-1; the D is unclear. The CDR3 consists of 14 residues. Germline-derived CDR1 and CDR2 are SGHRS and YFSETQ. V gave up 1 base and J gave up 8 bases, with 15 bases separating them. CDR3 coding DNA: TGCGCCAGCAGCTTGTACCAGGCCGACCGAGAAGCTTTCTTT. Its translation is CASSLYQADREAFF.

This CDR3 is CASSPMADTQYF. The CDR3 region has the DNA TGTGCCAGCAGTCCCATGGCAGATACGCAGTATTTT. The chain is built from TRBV6-2 or TRBV6-3 and TRBJ2-3; no definite D call. Germline CDR1 reads MNHEY; CDR2 reads SVGEGT. Trimming removed 5 bases at V and 4 bases at J, with 7 bases between. This CDR3 comprises 12 residues.

The chain uses TRBV20-1 and TRBJ2-4; 7 bases are shared with TRBD1. The J call is in doubt because the DNA end fits TRBJ2-7 better. This CDR3 has 13 amino acids. The germline V gene has CDR1 DFQATT and CDR2 SNEGSKA (reference sequence). The CDR3: CSADRWVDYEQYF. In nucleotides, the CDR3 is TGCAGTGCGGACAGGTGGGTGGACTACGAGCAGTACTTC.

This clonotype was counted only a few times. This chain joins TRBV5-5 and TRBJ2-7; TRBD2 aligns across 14 bases. Per the germline V gene, CDR1 is SGHKS and CDR2 is YYEKEE (reference sequence). J was trimmed by 0 bases and V by 4 bases; bases with no gene match: 9. The CDR3 extends over 18 amino acids. CDR3 protein: CASSRGLAGGGRSYEQYF. CDR3 DNA: TGTGCCAGCAGCCGCGGACTAGCGGGAGGAGGCCGCTCCTACGAGCAGTACTTC.

The chain couples TRBV27 to TRBJ2-3; the match to TRBD2 covers 9 bases. Germline V gene sequence: CDR1 MNHEY, CDR2 SMNVEV (reference sequence). After removal of 0 bases from V and 7 bases from J, the junction contained 11 bases not matched to a gene. This CDR3 comprises 17 residues. The CDR3 DNA reads as TGTGCCAGCAGTTTATCGGTCGGAGCGGGGGGCCCGAATACGCAGTATTTT. Its protein is CASSLSVGAGGPNTQYF.

This clonotype was seen only a few times. The chain has TRBV27 and TRBJ1-1; a possible D gene is TRBD1 (5 bases). Deletions cut 5 bases from V and 7 bases from J, with 8 bases between. The CDR3 is 11 amino acids. CDR1 and CDR2 from the germline V gene are MNHEY and SMNVEV (reference sequence). For the CDR3, the DNA is TGTGCCAGCAGTAAGGGGAGTGAAGCTTTCTTT. Translated, it gives CASSKGSEAFF.

The CDR3 is CASSRGGLKETQYF. CDR3 in DNA: TGTGCCAGCAGTCGGGGAGGACTTAAGGAGACCCAGTACTTC. The chain uses TRBV28 and TRBJ2-5; maybe TRBD2 (6 bases). Germline V gives CDR1 MDHEN, CDR2 SYDVKM. This CDR3 has 14 residues. V lost 5 bases, J lost 5 bases, and 15 bases lay in between.

The CDR3 DNA follows: TGTGCCAGCAGTGTTTTGGGGGATGAGCAGTTCTTC. Translated, it gives CASSVLGDEQFF. This sequence joins TRBV2 and TRBJ2-1; perhaps D is TRBD1 or TRBD2 (5 bases each). Per germline, CDR1 SNHLY and CDR2 FYNNEI. CDR3 length: 12 amino acids. Trimming removed 4 bases from V and 8 bases from J, with 9 bases in between.

The rearrangement uses TRBV29-1 and TRBJ2-7; D remains ambiguous. The V end was cut by 4 bases, the J end by 3 bases, with 19 bases between. Per germline, CDR1 SQVTM and CDR2 ANQGSEA. The CDR3 consists of 15 residues. For the CDR3, the DNA is TGCAGCGTTGTAACAGCCCTAGACCAACTCTACGAGCAGTACTTC. It translates to CSVVTALDQLYEQYF.

This clonotype was observed a few times. V is TRBV7-9 and J is TRBJ2-5; maybe TRBD1 (5 bases). The CDR3 totals 14 residues. The V end was cut by 4 bases, the J end by 5 bases, with 14 bases between. From germline, CDR1 is SEHNR and CDR2 FQNEAQ (reference sequence). The CDR3 DNA reads as TGTGCCAGCAGCTCGCTCAGGGCCCGGGAGACCCAGTACTTC. Encoded protein: CASSSLRARETQYF.

In its sample, this clonotype was seen once. This sequence joins TRBV4-1 and TRBJ2-5, with D perhaps matching TRBD1 or TRBD2 (5 bases each). Trimming removed 1 base at V and 11 bases at J, with 17 bases between. This CDR3 is built from 14 residues. In germline, CDR1 is MGHRA, CDR2 YSYEKL. The CDR3 protein is CASSQGPTEGEQYF. CDR3 coding DNA: TGCGCCAGCAGCCAAGGACCCACGGAAGGGGAGCAGTACTTC.

This clonotype was detected only a few times. This chain connects TRBV5-6 to TRBJ2-7; a possible D gene is TRBD1 (6 bases). The V end lost 4 bases, the J end lost 0 bases, and 20 bases lay between the germline ends. The CDR3 is made up of 17 amino acids. Germline V gene lookup returns CDR1 SGHDT and CDR2 YYEEEE. The CDR3 sequence is CASSESGTPTFSYEQYF. CDR3 DNA sequence: TGTGCCAGCAGCGAATCCGGGACACCCACCTTCTCCTACGAGCAGTACTTC. Variable domain in full (rest from reference TRBV5-6 and TRBJ2-7): DAGVTQSPTHLIKTRGQQVTLRCSPKSGHDTVSWYQQALGQGPQFIFQYYEEEERQRGNFPDRFSGHQFPNYSSELNVNALLLGDSALYLCASSESGTPTFSYEQYFGPGTRLTVT.

This chain connects TRBV20-1 to TRBJ2-1; D might be TRBD2 (6 bases). V was shortened by 2 bases and J by 2 bases, with 10 bases between the two germline ends. Germline V gene sequence: CDR1 DFQATT, CDR2 SNEGSKA (reference sequence). This CDR3 comprises 14 residues. This CDR3 is CSARSGGAYNEQFF. The CDR3 DNA reads TGCAGTGCTAGATCCGGAGGGGCCTACAATGAGCAGTTCTTC.